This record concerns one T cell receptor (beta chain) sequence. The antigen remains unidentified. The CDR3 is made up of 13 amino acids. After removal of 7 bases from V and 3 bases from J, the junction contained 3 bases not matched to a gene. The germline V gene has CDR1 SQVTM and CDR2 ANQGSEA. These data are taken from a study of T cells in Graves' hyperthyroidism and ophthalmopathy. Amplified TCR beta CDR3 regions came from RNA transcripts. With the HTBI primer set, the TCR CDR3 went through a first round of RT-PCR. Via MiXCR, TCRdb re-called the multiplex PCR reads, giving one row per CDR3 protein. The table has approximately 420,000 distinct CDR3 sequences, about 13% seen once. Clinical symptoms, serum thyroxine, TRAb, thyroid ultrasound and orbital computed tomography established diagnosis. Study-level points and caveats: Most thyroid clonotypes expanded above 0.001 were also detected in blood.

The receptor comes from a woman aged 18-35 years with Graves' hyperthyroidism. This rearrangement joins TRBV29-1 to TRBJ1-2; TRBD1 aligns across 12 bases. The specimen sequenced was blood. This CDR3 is CSAGTGGHYGYTF. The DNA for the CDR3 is TGCAGCGCAGGGACAGGGGGCCACTATGGCTACACCTTC.